This T cell receptor beta chain came from a study of blood T cell repertoires in COVID-19. At the level of the study: The United States, Italy and Spain supplied acute and convalescent COVID-19 samples. The analysed material was cDNA or gDNA that came from T cells, B-cell-depleted T cells, or PBMCs.

Germline V gene data show CDR1 as LNHNV and CDR2 as YYDKDF (reference sequence). This CDR3 is 12 amino acids long. Trimming pared 0 bases from V and 7 bases from J, leaving 6 bases between. Authors' processing steps: Amplification with reference gene primers provided the estimates of nucleated cell counts. The table came from immunoSEQ multiplex PCR; TCRdb's copy has only in-frame clones and leaves some out. The DNA gave D and trimming, while V, J and clone size come from that table. The sample records about 250,000 clones, approximately 83% being singletons. This sequence originates from a man aged 50-60 years with active or convalescent COVID-19. The rearrangement uses TRBV15 and TRBJ1-2; the D gene is possibly TRBD1 (5 bases). Sequencing input: peripheral blood. CDR3 in DNA: TGTGCCACCAGCAGAGAAGGGGTTGGCTACACCTTC. This gives the protein CATSREGVGYTF.